Below are 20 T cell receptor beta chains sequenced from a single sample in a study of cytomegalovirus exposure and HLA in healthy donors. PCR used 60 Vbeta primers and 13 Jbeta primers. Generated by immunoSEQ multiplex PCR, the TCRdb table keeps only in-frame clones and is missing some. The sample yields roughly 150,000 clones, 76% seen once. Sequenced: PBMCs. These receptor sequences come from a male donor in good health and CMV-seronegative.

The chain uses TRBV28 and TRBJ1-2, with a weak D call TRBD1 (6 bases). Trimming removed 0 bases at V and 1 base at J, with 15 bases between. Germline V CDR1 and CDR2: MDHEN, SYDVKM. CDR3 length: 17 residues. This CDR3 is CASSLWGGTSSNYGYTF. The CDR3 nucleotides read TGTGCCAGCAGTTTATGGGGGGGGACATCGAGTAACTATGGCTACACCTTC.

The V call is TRBV28, the J call TRBJ1-4, with 9 positions matching TRBD1. V lost 5 bases, J lost 6 bases, and 7 bases stayed unmatched. Germline V CDR1 and CDR2: MDHEN, SYDVKM. The CDR3 length is 15 residues. The CDR3 DNA follows: TGTGCCAGCAGTCCATACCGGACAGGGGATGAAAAACTGTTTTTT. Amino acids: CASSPYRTGDEKLFF.

This chain joins TRBV18 and TRBJ2-2; 10 bases fit TRBD2. There are 18 residues in the CDR3. V lost 0 bases and J lost 5; bases outside the gene matches: 9. Germline values: CDR1 KGHSH, CDR2 LQKENI. The CDR3 sequence: CASSPPGAGGPRTGELFF. As DNA, the CDR3 is TGTGCCAGCTCACCACCTGGAGCGGGAGGGCCGAGGACCGGGGAGCTGTTTTTT.

The chain joins TRBV28 to TRBJ1-6, with D unclear. Germline V gene sequence: CDR1 MDHEN, CDR2 SYDVKM. V was pared by 8 bases and J by 0 bases, with 14 bases between. The CDR3 has 16 residues. The CDR3 nucleotides are TGTGCCAGCGGAAAGAGGCAGAGCTCCTATAATTCACCCCTCCACTTT. It translates to CASGKRQSSYNSPLHF.

The genes are TRBV5-1 and TRBJ2-2; D gene unclear. With 2 bases removed from V and 2 bases from J, the gap between germline ends came to 10 bases. CDR3 size: 15 residues. The V gene's germline CDR1 is SGHRS and CDR2 YFSETQ. The CDR3 DNA reads TGCGCCAGCAGCTTTTTGGCCGTAAACACCGGGGAGCTGTTTTTT. This gives the protein CASSFLAVNTGELFF.

The chain combines TRBV28 with TRBJ1-1, with D maybe TRBD1 (6 bases). CDR1 and CDR2 from the germline V gene are MDHEN and SYDVKM. The length of the CDR3 is 13 residues. V shed 7 bases and J shed 3 bases, with 12 bases lying between them. For the CDR3, the DNA is TGTGCCAGCACCCTGGGGGCTCACACTGAAGCTTTCTTT. Amino acids: CASTLGAHTEAFF.

In this sample, this clone turned up a few times. The chain has TRBV29-1 and TRBJ1-3, with a weak D call TRBD1 (5 bases). Trimming pared 2 bases from V and 2 bases from J, leaving 7 bases between. CDR3 length equals 13 residues. Germline-derived CDR1 and CDR2 are SQVTM and ANQGSEA. CDR3 sequence (DNA): TGCAGCGTTGAATCAGGGACTGGAAACACCATATATTTT. Encoded protein: CSVESGTGNTIYF.

This chain links TRBV28 with TRBJ2-7, with TRBD1 matching over 10 bases. CDR1 and CDR2 from the germline V gene are MDHEN and SYDVKM. The V gene end was trimmed by 5 bases and the J gene end by 3 bases; junction bases not matched to a gene: 7. The CDR3 runs to 15 residues. In DNA form, the CDR3 reads TGTGCCAGCAGTACATCCGACAGGGGGCACTACGAGCAGTACTTC. Amino acid sequence: CASSTSDRGHYEQYF.

V is TRBV2 and J is TRBJ2-7; TRBD1 is a possible D gene (6 bases). The germline gives CDR1 SNHLY, CDR2 FYNNEI. The CDR3 is 12 amino acids. Trimming pared 5 bases from V and 7 bases from J, leaving 12 bases between. CDR3 region: CASSLGAGEQYF. For the CDR3, the DNA is TGTGCCAGCAGTCTGGGGGCAGGGGAGCAGTACTTC.

The chain combines TRBV2 with TRBJ2-5; 10 nucleotides agree with TRBD1. Trimming took 6 bases from V and 7 from J; bases not matched to a gene: 11. The CDR3 contains 15 residues. CDR1 is SNHLY, CDR2 FYNNEI, per germline. This chain's CDR3 is CASRKGTGELGTQYF. The CDR3, as DNA: TGTGCCAGCAGGAAGGGGACAGGGGAATTAGGGACCCAGTACTTC.

This chain joins TRBV27 and TRBJ2-7; 14 nucleotides match TRBD2. Germline V lookup: CDR1 MNHEY, CDR2 SMNVEV (reference sequence). The ends lost 5 bases at V and 2 bases at J; junction bases unmatched: 11. The CDR3 length is 18 residues. CDR3 residues: CASSLGTSGREYAYEQYF. Written as DNA, the CDR3 is TGTGCCAGCAGTCTCGGGACTAGCGGGAGAGAGTATGCCTACGAGCAGTACTTC.

The chain joins TRBV19 to TRBJ2-6; TRBD1 agrees at 12 bases. Germline V gene sequence: CDR1 LNHDA, CDR2 SQIVND (reference sequence). J lost 4 bases, V lost 1 base, and 8 bases had no gene match. CDR3 length: 19 residues. The DNA for the CDR3 is TGTGCCAGTAGTATAGGCCGGGACAGGGGGCCGAGGGGGGCCAACGTCCTGACTTTC. The encoded protein is CASSIGRDRGPRGANVLTF.

To note about this clone: One end of the junction does not line up with germline, which may come from a read error. This rearrangement joins TRBV5-1 to TRBJ2-2, with 9 positions matching TRBD2. This CDR3 is built from 13 residues. Germline-derived CDR1 and CDR2 are SGHRS and YFSETQ. Here the CDR3 reads CVSSPSGAGELFF. For the CDR3, the DNA is TGCGTCAGCAGTCCTAGCGGGGCCGGGGAGCTGTTTTTT. Based on the CDR3 plus reference TRBV5-1 and TRBJ2-2, the full variable domain is KAGVTQTPRYLIKTRGQQVTLSCSPISGHRSVSWYQQTPGQGLQFLFEYFSETQRNKGNFPGRFSGRQFSNSRSEMNVSTLELGDSALYLCVSSPSGAGELFFGEGSRLTVL.

The rearrangement uses TRBV5-6 and TRBJ1-5, with D possibly matching TRBD1 (5 bases). CDR3 size: 17 residues. Germline V gene lookup returns CDR1 SGHDT and CDR2 YYEEEE. With 3 bases removed from V and 1 base from J, the gap between germline ends came to 17 bases. CDR3 bases: TGTGCCAGCAGCTGGAGCCAGGGTGGGCTGAGCAATCAGCCCCAGCATTTT. Amino acid sequence: CASSWSQGGLSNQPQHF.

The chain uses TRBV18 and TRBJ1-1, with D perhaps matching TRBD1 (6 bases). V dropped 0 bases and J dropped 1 base, with 6 bases sitting between them. Germline V gene lookup returns CDR1 KGHSH and CDR2 LQKENI. The CDR3 extends over 14 amino acids. CDR3 residues: CASSPPDRNTEAFF. The DNA for the CDR3 is TGTGCCAGCTCACCACCGGACAGGAACACTGAAGCTTTCTTT.

This sequence joins TRBV18 and TRBJ2-1, with D possibly being TRBD1 (5 bases). The CDR3 loop spans 14 amino acids. Per the germline V gene, CDR1 is KGHSH and CDR2 is LQKENI. Trimming pared 0 bases from V and 11 bases from J, leaving 14 bases between. CDR3 sequence reads: CASSPPPGQGKQFF. Written as DNA, the CDR3 is TGTGCCAGCTCACCACCCCCCGGACAAGGGAAGCAGTTCTTC.

The chain links TRBV6-6 to TRBJ2-7; 8 nucleotides match TRBD1. With V trimmed by 6 bases and J by 6 bases, 7 bases remained unmatched. The CDR3 consists of 13 residues. Germline values: CDR1 MNHNY, CDR2 SVGAGI (reference sequence). This CDR3 reads CASRAGGFVEQYF. CDR3 bases: TGTGCCAGCAGGGCAGGGGGCTTTGTCGAGCAGTACTTC.

V gene TRBV5-1 combines with J gene TRBJ2-5, with 11 bases that match TRBD2. V trimming: 1 base; J trimming: 0 bases; junction bases outside the gene matches: 2. This CDR3 region has 16 residues. Per the germline V gene, CDR1 is SGHRS and CDR2 is YFSETQ. The CDR3 region is CASSLRLAGNQETQYF. In DNA, the CDR3 is TGCGCCAGCAGCTTGAGACTAGCGGGGAACCAAGAGACCCAGTACTTC. The variable domain in full, with the rest retrieved from reference TRBV5-1 and TRBJ2-5, is KAGVTQTPRYLIKTRGQQVTLSCSPISGHRSVSWYQQTPGQGLQFLFEYFSETQRNKGNFPGRFSGRQFSNSRSEMNVSTLELGDSALYLCASSLRLAGNQETQYFGPGTRLLVL.

The chain has TRBV19 and TRBJ1-1; D is uncertain. CDR3 length equals 13 residues. V was clipped by 7 bases and J by 0 bases, with 9 bases between them. CDR1 is LNHDA and CDR2 is SQIVND in the germline V gene (reference sequence). The CDR3 region has the DNA TGTGCCAGTACGGGGAACATGAACACTGAAGCTTTCTTT. This translates into CASTGNMNTEAFF.

The chain couples TRBV18 to TRBJ1-1, with 9 bases lining up with TRBD1. Trimming at V came to 4 bases and at J to 5 bases, leaving 8 bases not matched to a gene. This CDR3 is built from 15 residues. CDR1 KGHSH and CDR2 LQKENI come from the germline V gene. CDR3 nucleotide sequence: TGTGCCAGCTCACTAACGACAGGGGGGTGGACTGAAGCTTTCTTT. It yields the protein CASSLTTGGWTEAFF.